The clone carrying this T cell receptor beta chain was picked up a small number of times. Its antigen is unidentified. TCRdb passed the RT-PCR reads through MiXCR, listing each CDR3 protein once. The table includes around 190,000 distinct CDR3 sequences, approximately 15% detected once. CDR3 length: 16 residues. Germline trimming cut 3 bases from V and 8 bases from J; bases unmatched to any gene: 9. These data belong to a study of response to subunit inactivated influenza vaccine. Whole-study results and caveats: Each seasonal influenza vaccination, the authors suggested, recruits few new T cells.

The chain is built from TRBV12-3 or TRBV12-4 and TRBJ2-2, with TRBD1 identical over 10 bases. This receptor was identified in a man in his fifties who received an inactivated influenza vaccine. The sample was CD8+ T cells sorted from PBMCs, taken around 5 days after vaccination. Written as DNA, the CDR3 is TGTGCCAGCAGTTTGTTAAGGACAGGGGGTGCGGGGGAGCTGTTTTTT. As protein: CASSLLRTGGAGELFF.